This T cell receptor (beta chain) appears in the sequencing data of a study of CD8+ T cells in alopecia areata. Study at large: Patients remained on tofacitinib for 6 to 18 months and then went 6 months without it. Severity scores in treated patients reflected the percentage of scalp affected.

Regarding treatment: oral pan-JAK inhibitor, 5-10 mg twice daily. As concerns this clone: The antigen remains unidentified.

Germline assignment: CDR1 SGHTA and CDR2 FQGNSA. The CDR3 sequence is 14 residues long. V shed 2 bases and J 3 bases; nucleotides not matched to a gene: 3. Study results and caveats: Clonality in lesional scalp, especially alopecia totalis/universalis, exceeded that of normal scalp.

Extraction and reverse transcription of RNA yielded cDNA as the sequencing template. TCRdb's table, derived via immunoSEQ multiplex PCR, lists solely in-frame clones and lacks some. The table lists around 200,000 clones, over 60% of them singletons. The sample was CD4+ T cells sorted from blood, taken at week 4, from a patient treated with tofacitinib. The receptor was isolated from a human donor with alopecia areata. V usage is TRBV7-2 and J usage is TRBJ1-2; the match to TRBD1 covers 7 bases. CDR3 residues: CASSLIGTDYGYTF. CDR3 nucleotides: TGTGCCAGCAGCTTAATCGGGACAGACTATGGCTACACCTTC.